The 23 T cell receptor beta chains reported below all come from one sample, sequenced in a study of Graves' ophthalmopathy and Graves' hyperthyroidism. Scientists amplified the TCR beta CDR3 regions from RNA transcripts. After a first-round RT-PCR with HTBI primers, a second-round multiplex PCR was run. MiXCR was run by TCRdb on the multiplex PCR reads, yielding one entry per CDR3 protein. The table lists 500,000 to 600,000 distinct CDR3 sequences, under 45% of them singletons, with about 4% in the top ten. The sequenced sample was peripheral blood or thyroid tissue (not recorded which). The receptor source for this set is an adult man with Graves' hyperthyroidism.

J is TRBJ1-3 and V is TRBV10-3, with D maybe TRBD1 (5 bases). CDR3 size: 14 residues. The ends were cut back, 4 bases at V and 7 bases at J, with 14 bases in the middle. In germline, CDR1 is ENHRY, CDR2 SYGVKD. For the CDR3, the DNA is TGTGCCATCAGTGGACAAGGGGAGGGGAACACCATATATTTT. It is translated as CAISGQGEGNTIYF.

This clonotype was seen ten or more times. The chain recombines TRBV5-1 with TRBJ2-2; 12 nucleotides align to TRBD2. The germline V gene has CDR1 SGHRS and CDR2 YFSETQ. V was clipped by 4 bases and J by 4 bases; unmatched bases: 5. The CDR3 has 16 residues. CDR3 coding DNA: TGCGCCAGCAGCCCTGGACTAGCGGGAAGCACCGGGGAGCTGTTTTTT. It is translated as CASSPGLAGSTGELFF.

The V and J genes are TRBV7-9 and TRBJ1-5; D gene uncertain. CDR1 is SEHNR and CDR2 is FQNEAQ in the germline V gene (reference sequence). The CDR3 runs 13 residues. V shed 6 bases and J shed 0 bases, with 6 bases lying between them. The DNA of the CDR3 is TGTGCCAGCAGTCCGCATAGCAATCAGCCCCAGCATTTT. The encoded protein is CASSPHSNQPQHF.

V usage is TRBV19 and J usage is TRBJ2-5; TRBD1 agrees at 10 bases. The V and J ends lost 5 bases and 5 bases, in that order; junction bases with no gene match: 8. Germline CDR1 LNHDA, CDR2 SQIVND (reference sequence). This CDR3 comprises 15 residues. In nucleotides, the CDR3 is TGTGCCAGTAGTCCCCAGACAGGGGGCTTCGAGACCCAGTACTTC. Amino acid sequence: CASSPQTGGFETQYF.

V gene TRBV6-1 combines with J gene TRBJ1-1; D call uncertain. V shed 3 bases and J shed 1 base, with 9 bases lying between them. This CDR3 comprises 14 residues. Per germline, CDR1 MNHNS and CDR2 SASEGT. CDR3 in amino acids: CASSDMNSNTEAFF. The CDR3 coding sequence is TGTGCCAGCAGTGACATGAATTCGAACACTGAAGCTTTCTTT.

Ten or more counts support this clonotype. V gene TRBV11-2 combines with J gene TRBJ1-5, with D possibly matching TRBD1 (6 bases). The CDR3 length is 15 residues. V shed 7 bases and J shed 8 bases, with 21 bases lying between them. CDR1 is SGHAT, CDR2 FQNNGV, per germline. The CDR3 reads CASKHRVTLAEPQHF. In DNA, the CDR3 is TGTGCCAGCAAACACAGGGTAACCCTTGCCGAGCCCCAGCATTTT.

This clonotype has ten or more counts. The chain carries TRBV10-3 and TRBJ1-5, with a possible D match to TRBD1 (5 bases). V was shortened by 8 bases and J by 7 bases, with 12 bases between the two germline ends. The CDR3 runs 12 residues. Per germline, CDR1 ENHRY and CDR2 SYGVKD. CDR3 in amino acids: CAIGGDGQPQHF. CDR3 nucleotide sequence: TGTGCCATCGGGGGGGATGGACAGCCCCAGCATTTT.

Many counts were recorded for this clonotype. The chain couples TRBV6-5 to TRBJ1-2, with 8 bases that match TRBD1. This CDR3 is built from 13 residues. Germline V gene data show CDR1 as MNHEY and CDR2 as SVGAGI. V lost 5 bases and J lost 6; bases outside the gene matches: 5. As DNA, the CDR3 is TGTGCCAGCAGTCAGGACAGGGTTGATGGCTACACCTTC. Translation gives CASSQDRVDGYTF.

The chain uses TRBV28 and TRBJ1-2; the D gene is possibly TRBD1 (5 bases). CDR1 is MDHEN, CDR2 SYDVKM, per germline. This CDR3 contains 15 residues. V gave up 1 base and J gave up 4 bases, with 13 bases separating them. The DNA for the CDR3 is TGTGCCAGCAGTTTATTGCTGGGGGTTGGCTATGGCTACACCTTC. This gives the protein CASSLLLGVGYGYTF.

This clonotype was detected many times. J is TRBJ1-5 and V is TRBV19; weak D call: TRBD1 (5 bases). The CDR3 is made up of 16 amino acids. The germline V gene has CDR1 LNHDA and CDR2 SQIVND (reference sequence). V was cut by 5 bases and J by 8 bases, with 22 bases left in between. In nucleotides, the CDR3 is TGTGCCAGTAGTCCCAGAACCTCAGGGCTGAGGGAGCCCCAGCATTTT. This gives the protein CASSPRTSGLREPQHF.

This clonotype has at least ten counts. The rearrangement joins TRBV6-2 or TRBV6-3 to TRBJ2-2; 10 bases fit TRBD2. The CDR3 consists of 13 residues. Germline V gene lookup returns CDR1 MNHEY and CDR2 SVGEGT. Trimming took 11 bases from V and 5 from J; bases not matched to a gene: 5. CDR3 coding DNA: TGTGCCTTGCAGCGGGAGGGAACCGGGGAGCTGTTTTTT. Translated: CALQREGTGELFF.

Remarks on this clonotype: This CDR3 is missing its conserved last phenylalanine or tryptophan, likely due to a read error. The V gene is TRBV7-2, the J gene TRBJ1-4; D uncertain. CDR3 length: 15 residues. The V end was cut by 2 bases, the J end by 10 bases, with 17 bases between. The germline gives CDR1 SGHTA, CDR2 FQGNSA. This chain's CDR3 is CASSLNFGMGVKLFL. The CDR3 DNA sequence: TGTGCCAGCAGCTTAAATTTTGGCATGGGAGTAAAACTGTTTTTG.

The chain employs TRBV16 and TRBJ1-2; 8 bases match TRBD1. The CDR3 length is 14 residues. With 0 bases clipped from V and 6 bases from J, the junction kept 3 bases outside the gene matches. The germline CDR1 and CDR2 sequences are KGHSY and FQNENV. The DNA for the CDR3 is TGTGCCAGCAGCCAATCGGGACAGGAGCATGGCTACACCTTC. Its translation is CASSQSGQEHGYTF.

CDR3 nucleotide sequence: TGTGCCAGCAGCTTGGCCGACCTAGCGGGGGTAACGCAGTACTTC. Translating gives CASSLADLAGVTQYF. The V call is TRBV7-9, the J call TRBJ2-5, with TRBD2 matching 10 bases. The junction had 12 bases not matched to a gene; V was cut back by 3 bases and J by 11 bases. Germline V gene lookup returns CDR1 SEHNR and CDR2 FQNEAQ (reference sequence). There are 15 residues in the CDR3. The variable domain in full, with the rest retrieved from reference TRBV7-9 and TRBJ2-5, is DTGVSQNPRHKITKRGQNVTFRCDPISEHNRLYWYRQTLGQGPEFLTYFQNEAQLEKSRLLSDRFSAERPKGSFSTLEIQRTEQGDSAMYLCASSLADLAGVTQYFGPGTRLLVL.

Points on this clonotype: This may be a read error, as it is one base from a much larger clone. The V call is TRBV20-1, the J call TRBJ1-3, with TRBD1 identical over 7 bases. The trim removed 1 base at V and 2 bases at J, leaving 5 bases unmatched. The length of the CDR3 is 15 residues. Per germline, CDR1 DFQATT and CDR2 SNEGSKA (reference sequence). The DNA for the CDR3 is TGCAGTGCTAGAGCCCCGGACAGGACTGGAAACACCATATATTTT. Translation: CSARAPDRTGNTIYF.

This clonotype was seen many times. The chain uses TRBV20-1 and TRBJ1-5; perhaps TRBD1 as D (6 bases). Germline V CDR1 and CDR2: DFQATT, SNEGSKA (reference sequence). The CDR3 has 13 amino acids. V was clipped by 5 bases and J by 10 bases, with 18 bases between them. The CDR3 coding sequence is TGCAGTGCTCGAAATGAACAGGGCGGACCCCAGCATTTT. Residues: CSARNEQGGPQHF.

This clonotype came up many times. The chain joins TRBV5-8 to TRBJ1-6; D unclear. The CDR3 length is 13 residues. Per the germline V gene, CDR1 is SGHTS and CDR2 is YDEGEE. Trimming took 9 bases from V and 7 from J, leaving 14 bases between them. This chain's CDR3 is CATQILGNSPLHF. For the CDR3, the DNA is TGTGCCACCCAGATTCTGGGAAATTCACCCCTCCACTTT.

A few counts support this clonotype. The gene calls are TRBV20-1 and TRBJ2-1; D is uncertain. The CDR3 spans 13 residues. The V end was cut by 3 bases, the J end by 8 bases, with 14 bases between. Germline-derived CDR1 and CDR2 are DFQATT and SNEGSKA (reference sequence). The CDR3 coding sequence is TGCAGTGCTAGTAGGTCCCGGTGGGATGAGCAGTTCTTC. It encodes CSASRSRWDEQFF.

The V call is TRBV11-2, the J call TRBJ2-7; 10 nucleotides line up with TRBD2. With 6 bases clipped from V and 2 bases from J, the junction kept 10 bases outside the gene matches. The CDR3 consists of 16 residues. Looked up from germline, CDR1 is SGHAT and CDR2 is FQNNGV. In nucleotides, the CDR3 is TGTGCCAGCAGTTGGGGACTAGCGTTTACAACCTACGAGCAGTACTTC. This sequence encodes CASSWGLAFTTYEQYF.

This rearrangement joins TRBV20-1 to TRBJ1-2, with a weak D call TRBD1 (6 bases). The CDR3 covers 14 residues. V lost 1 base to trimming and J lost 6 bases, with 15 bases between them. Looked up from germline, CDR1 is DFQATT and CDR2 is SNEGSKA (reference sequence). CDR3 bases: TGCAGTGCTAGAGGGCTAGCGGGACACGATGGCTACACCTTC. Its translation is CSARGLAGHDGYTF.

The V call is TRBV20-1, the J call TRBJ2-6; D might be TRBD1 or TRBD2, each matching 6 bases. CDR1 DFQATT and CDR2 SNEGSKA come from the germline V gene (reference sequence). The CDR3 runs to 16 residues. Trimming removed 3 bases at V and 0 bases at J, with 12 bases between. The CDR3 region has the DNA TGCAGTGCTAGCCGAGGGGGAGGCTCTGGGGCCAACGTCCTGACTTTC. This encodes CSASRGGGSGANVLTF.

This clonotype was seen many times. The chain recombines TRBV7-8 with TRBJ1-5; 8 bases match TRBD1. Per germline, CDR1 SGHVS and CDR2 FQNEAQ. The V gene end was trimmed by 3 bases and the J gene end by 4 bases; junction bases not matched to a gene: 8. This CDR3 comprises 16 residues. This CDR3 reads CASSFGAGGMNQPQHF. Written as DNA, the CDR3 is TGTGCCAGCAGCTTTGGGGCAGGGGGCATGAATCAGCCCCAGCATTTT.

This clonotype was observed once. V is TRBV19 and J is TRBJ1-5; no clear D. The germline V and J ends were trimmed by 5 bases and 0 bases, with 14 bases remaining between them. Germline CDR1 reads LNHDA; CDR2 reads SQIVND (reference sequence). The CDR3 has 16 amino acids. CDR3 nucleotide sequence: TGTGCCAGTAGTCGCTACGGACGGAATAGCAATCAGCCCCAGCATTTT. It codes for CASSRYGRNSNQPQHF. Full variable domain (remainder filled in from reference TRBV19 and TRBJ1-5): DGGITQSPKYLFRKEGQNVTLSCEQNLNHDAMYWYRQDPGQGLRLIYYSQIVNDFQKGDIAEGYSVSREKKESFPLTVTSAQKNPTAFYLCASSRYGRNSNQPQHFGDGTRLSIL.